One and the same sample provided the 10 T cell receptor beta chains below, sequenced in a study of cytotoxic CD8 clonotypes in ibrutinib-treated CLL. Data came from immunoSEQ multiplex PCR; TCRdb stores just in-frame clones and leaves some out. The sample yields tens of thousands of clones, roughly 72% seen once. The sample consisted of PBMCs, taken at disease progression, from a patient treated with ibrutinib. The receptors shown here come from a human donor with chronic lymphocytic leukemia.

The chain is built from TRBV7-6 and TRBJ1-1; D gene uncertain. The germline gives CDR1 SGHVS, CDR2 FNYEAQ. This CDR3 contains 14 residues. Trimming removed 2 bases at V and 3 bases at J, with 10 bases between. The chain's CDR3 is CASSLWVGDTEAFF. The CDR3 bases are TGTGCCAGCAGCTTATGGGTGGGAGACACTGAAGCTTTCTTT.

This clone was detected only once. This rearrangement joins TRBV6-4 to TRBJ2-2; 8 nucleotides align to TRBD2. There are 14 residues in the CDR3. V shed 8 bases and J 3 bases; nucleotides not matched to a gene: 5. Looked up from germline, CDR1 is MRHNA and CDR2 is SNTAGT. CDR3 sequence: CASAISGDTGELFF. The CDR3 coding sequence is TGTGCCAGCGCCATTAGCGGGGACACCGGGGAGCTGTTTTTT.

The chain combines TRBV28 with TRBJ2-3; D gene uncertain. The CDR3 contains 12 residues. The germline gives CDR1 MDHEN, CDR2 SYDVKM. The V end lost 1 base, the J end lost 8 bases, and 7 bases lay between the germline ends. The CDR3: CASSLFRGTQYF. The DNA for the CDR3 is TGTGCCAGCAGTTTATTTCGTGGTACGCAGTATTTT.

This clone was counted a few times. Relative to the germline gene, one junction end is altered; a read error may explain this. The rearrangement joins TRBV6-1 to TRBJ1-3, with TRBD1 matching 8 bases. Per the germline V gene, CDR1 is MNHNS and CDR2 is SASEGT. This CDR3 is 15 amino acids long. This chain's CDR3 is CASSEARGLGNTIYF. The DNA of the CDR3 is TGTGCCAGCAGCGAAGCCAGGGGGCTCGGAAACACCATATATTTT.

V usage is TRBV7-3 and J usage is TRBJ2-5, with 11 bases matching TRBD1. The CDR3 sequence is 17 residues long. Unmatched junction bases numbered 13, after V lost 5 bases and J lost 5 bases. Germline V lookup: CDR1 SGHTA, CDR2 FQGTGA. In DNA, the CDR3 is TGTGCCAGCAGCCCATCCCCGGGACAGGGGGGTTGGGAGACCCAGTACTTC. Translation: CASSPSPGQGGWETQYF.

The V and J genes are TRBV5-1 and TRBJ2-2; D is uncertain. V was pared by 4 bases and J by 2 bases, with 9 bases between. This CDR3 spans 14 amino acids. Germline CDR1 SGHRS, CDR2 YFSETQ. CDR3 nucleotide sequence: TGCGCCAGCAGCCTGGGATTAAACACCGGGGAGCTGTTTTTT. Translating it yields CASSLGLNTGELFF. Complete variable domain (other parts from reference TRBV5-1 and TRBJ2-2): KAGVTQTPRYLIKTRGQQVTLSCSPISGHRSVSWYQQTPGQGLQFLFEYFSETQRNKGNFPGRFSGRQFSNSRSEMNVSTLELGDSALYLCASSLGLNTGELFFGEGSRLTVL.

The chain uses TRBV2 and TRBJ2-1, with 8 nucleotides matching TRBD1. The ends lost 4 bases at V and 5 bases at J; junction bases unmatched: 10. The CDR3 sequence is 16 residues long. Germline loops: CDR1 SNHLY, CDR2 FYNNEI. The CDR3 DNA sequence: TGTGCCAGCAGTGGAGCCCGGCAGGGGGCGAACAATGAGCAGTTCTTC. Amino acids: CASSGARQGANNEQFF.

A remark on this clone: Relative to the germline gene, one junction end is altered; a read error may explain this. The chain recombines TRBV5-1 with TRBJ2-3; D gene unclear. Germline lookup yields CDR1 SGHRS and CDR2 YFSETQ. The CDR3 has 13 residues. Here the CDR3 reads CASGLLGTDTQYF. CDR3 in DNA: TGCGCCAGCGGCTTGCTAGGCACAGATACGCAGTATTTT.

V and J are TRBV15 and TRBJ1-5; D is perhaps TRBD1 (5 bases). The CDR3 contains 15 residues. Looked up from germline, CDR1 is LNHNV and CDR2 is YYDKDF (reference sequence). The ends were cut back, 0 bases at V and 7 bases at J, with 13 bases in the middle. The DNA of the CDR3 is TGTGCCACCAGCAGAGATGGAGAGGGACGCCAGCCCCAGCATTTT. It encodes CATSRDGEGRQPQHF.

A few counts support this clone. The junction and the germline gene differ at one end; a read error may be behind it. The rearrangement links TRBV7-7 to TRBJ2-2; possibly TRBD1 or TRBD2 for D (5 bases each). The CDR3 is 13 residues long. CDR1 and CDR2 from the germline V gene are SSHAT and FNYEAQ (reference sequence). The CDR3 loop is CASSHGGTGELFF. The DNA of the CDR3 is TGTGCTAGCAGCCATGGGGGCACCGGGGAGCTGTTTTTT. The full variable domain, in which reference TRBV7-7 and TRBJ2-2 provide the parts outside the CDR3, is GAGVSQSPRYKVTKRGQDVTLRCDPISSHATLYWYQQALGQGPEFLTYFNYEAQPDKSGLPSDRFSAERPEGSISTLTIQRTEQRDSAMYRCASSHGGTGELFFGEGSRLTVL.